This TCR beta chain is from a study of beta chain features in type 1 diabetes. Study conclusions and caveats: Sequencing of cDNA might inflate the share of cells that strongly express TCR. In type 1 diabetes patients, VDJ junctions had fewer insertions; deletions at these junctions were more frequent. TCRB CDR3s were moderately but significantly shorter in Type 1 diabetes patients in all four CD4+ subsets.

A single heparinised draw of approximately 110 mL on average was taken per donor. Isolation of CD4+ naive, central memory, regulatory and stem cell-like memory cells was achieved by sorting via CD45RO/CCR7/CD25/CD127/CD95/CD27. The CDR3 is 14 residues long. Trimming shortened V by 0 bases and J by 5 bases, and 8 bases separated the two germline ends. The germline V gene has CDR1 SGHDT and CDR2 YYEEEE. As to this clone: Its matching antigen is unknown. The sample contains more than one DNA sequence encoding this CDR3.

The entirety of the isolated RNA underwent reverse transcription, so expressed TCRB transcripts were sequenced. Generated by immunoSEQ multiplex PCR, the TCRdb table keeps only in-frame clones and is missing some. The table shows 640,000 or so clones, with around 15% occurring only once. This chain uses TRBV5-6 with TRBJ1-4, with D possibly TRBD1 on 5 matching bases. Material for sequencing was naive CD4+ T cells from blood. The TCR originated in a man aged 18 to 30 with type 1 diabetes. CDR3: CASSLGQGNEKLFF. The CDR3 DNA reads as TGTGCCAGCAGCTTGGGTCAGGGAAATGAAAAACTGTTTTTT. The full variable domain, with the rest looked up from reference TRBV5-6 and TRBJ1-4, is DAGVTQSPTHLIKTRGQQVTLRCSPKSGHDTVSWYQQALGQGPQFIFQYYEEEERQRGNFPDRFSGHQFPNYSSELNVNALLLGDSALYLCASSLGQGNEKLFFGSGTQLSVL.